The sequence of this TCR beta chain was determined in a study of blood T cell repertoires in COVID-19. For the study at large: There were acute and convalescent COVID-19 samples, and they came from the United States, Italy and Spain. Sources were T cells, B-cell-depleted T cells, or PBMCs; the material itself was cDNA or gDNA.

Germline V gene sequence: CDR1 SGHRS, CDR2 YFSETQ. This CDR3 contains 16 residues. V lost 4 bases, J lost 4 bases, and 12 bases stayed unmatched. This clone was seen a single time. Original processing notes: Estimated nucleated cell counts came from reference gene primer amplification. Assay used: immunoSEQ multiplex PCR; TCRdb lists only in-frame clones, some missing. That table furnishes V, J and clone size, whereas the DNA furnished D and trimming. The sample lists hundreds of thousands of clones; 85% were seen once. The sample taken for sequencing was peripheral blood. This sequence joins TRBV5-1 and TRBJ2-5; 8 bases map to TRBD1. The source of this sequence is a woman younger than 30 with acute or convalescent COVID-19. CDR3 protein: CASSGKPTGDGETQYF. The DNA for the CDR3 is TGCGCCAGCAGCGGGAAACCGACAGGGGACGGAGAGACCCAGTACTTC.